The rows below give T cell receptor beta chains drawn from one sample of a study of molecular identifiers for immune sequencing clone quantification. TCRdb recomputed calls from the PCR reads with MiXCR, one row per CDR3 protein. The sample contains approximately 59,000 distinct CDR3 sequences, around 18% of which appear only once. Sequencing was performed on naive CD8+ T cells from blood, with Jurkat cell RNA spiked in. All receptors derive from a human donor in good health. Some libraries in this study had Jurkat cell RNA spiked in. Both conserved end residues are part of each CDR3. D genes are given only for firm matches. For some rows the clone size is stated as once, few or many, or as a class when expanded; others skip it.

size: many; D: -; J: TRBJ2-3; V: TRBV11-2; length: 13; CDR3: CASSAGGTDTQYF; DNA: TGTGCCAGCTCAGCGGGTGGCACAGATACGCAGTATTTT
size: -; D: TRBD2; J: TRBJ2-1; V: TRBV7-9; length: 15; CDR3: CASSLGTSGRNEQFF; DNA: TGTGCCAGCAGCCTCGGGACTAGCGGGAGAAATGAGCAGTTCTTC
size: many; D: -; J: TRBJ2-2; V: TRBV24-1; length: 16; CDR3: CATSYSLNSNTGELFF; DNA: TGTGCCACCAGTTATTCGCTGAACTCGAACACCGGGGAGCTGTTTTTT
size: few; D: TRBD2; J: TRBJ2-5; V: TRBV7-9; length: 15; CDR3: CASSPPASGSETQYF; DNA: TGTGCCAGCAGCCCCCCGGCTAGCGGGAGTGAGACCCAGTACTTC
size: -; D: -; J: TRBJ2-7; V: TRBV15; length: 14; CDR3: CATSQFGSSYEQYF; DNA: TGTGCCACCAGCCAGTTCGGATCCTCCTACGAGCAGTACTTC
size: many; D: TRBD2; J: TRBJ2-1; V: TRBV3-1; length: 16; CDR3: CASSQSSGRPWNEQFF; DNA: TGTGCCAGCAGCCAAAGTAGCGGGAGGCCGTGGAATGAGCAGTTCTTC
size: many; D: TRBD2; J: TRBJ2-1; V: TRBV24-1; length: 17; CDR3: CATIKRTSGDPYNEQFF; DNA: TGTGCCACCATAAAAAGGACTAGCGGGGACCCCTACAATGAGCAGTTCTTC
size: many; D: TRBD2; J: TRBJ2-1; V: TRBV4-1; length: 13; CDR3: CASSQASGYEQFF; DNA: TGCGCCAGCAGCCAAGCTAGCGGGTATGAGCAGTTCTTC
size: many; D: TRBD2; J: TRBJ2-5; V: TRBV12-3/TRBV12-4; length: 15; CDR3: CASSQGLAGQETQYF; DNA: TGTGCCAGCAGCCAGGGACTAGCGGGCCAAGAGACCCAGTACTTC
size: -; D: TRBD2; J: TRBJ2-3; V: TRBV11-2; length: 15; CDR3: CASSLLSGTADTQYF; DNA: TGTGCCAGCAGCTTACTAAGCGGGACGGCAGATACGCAGTATTTT
size: -; D: TRBD2; J: TRBJ2-7; V: TRBV7-8; length: 15; CDR3: CASSTGTSGSHEQYF; DNA: TGTGCCAGCAGCACCGGGACTAGCGGTTCCCACGAGCAGTACTTC
size: many; D: -; J: TRBJ1-5; V: TRBV28; length: 13; CDR3: CASSLIPDQPQHF; DNA: TGTGCCAGCAGTTTGATCCCCGATCAGCCCCAGCATTTT
size: many; D: -; J: TRBJ2-6; V: TRBV11-3; length: 17; CDR3: CASSFDQRYSGANVLTF; DNA: TGTGCCAGCAGTTTCGACCAACGATACTCTGGGGCCAACGTCCTGACTTTC
size: many; D: TRBD2; J: TRBJ2-5; V: TRBV12-3/TRBV12-4; length: 16; CDR3: CASSLEREGQGETQYF; DNA: TGTGCCAGCAGTTTAGAGCGGGAGGGCCAGGGAGAGACCCAGTACTTC
size: many; D: -; J: TRBJ1-1; V: TRBV27; length: 17; CDR3: CASSSRGDRLGNTEAFF; DNA: TGTGCCAGCAGTTCGCGGGGAGACAGGCTTGGCAACACTGAAGCTTTCTTT
size: many; D: -; J: TRBJ2-7; V: TRBV27; length: 14; CDR3: CASSLLESANEQYF; DNA: TGTGCCAGCAGTTTACTAGAGTCGGCTAACGAGCAGTACTTC
size: many; D: -; J: TRBJ2-7; V: TRBV9; length: 15; CDR3: CASSVGGGQGYEQYF; DNA: TGTGCCAGCAGCGTAGGGGGGGGCCAGGGCTACGAGCAGTACTTC